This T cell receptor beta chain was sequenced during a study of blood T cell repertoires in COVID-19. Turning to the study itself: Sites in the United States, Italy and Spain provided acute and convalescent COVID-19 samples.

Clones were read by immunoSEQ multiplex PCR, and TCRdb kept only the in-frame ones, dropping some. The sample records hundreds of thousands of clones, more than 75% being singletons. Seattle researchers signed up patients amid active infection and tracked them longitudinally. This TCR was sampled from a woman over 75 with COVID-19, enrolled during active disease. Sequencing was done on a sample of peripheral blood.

The CDR3 protein is CASTVSLGDGYTF. The CDR3 DNA reads TGTGCCAGCACGGTCAGCTTAGGGGATGGCTACACCTTC. The chain employs TRBV6-5 and TRBJ1-2, with D perhaps matching TRBD1 (5 bases). The V gene lost 7 bases and the J gene lost 6 bases, with 15 bases spanning the gap. This CDR3 has 13 residues. Per the germline V gene, CDR1 is MNHEY and CDR2 is SVGAGI.